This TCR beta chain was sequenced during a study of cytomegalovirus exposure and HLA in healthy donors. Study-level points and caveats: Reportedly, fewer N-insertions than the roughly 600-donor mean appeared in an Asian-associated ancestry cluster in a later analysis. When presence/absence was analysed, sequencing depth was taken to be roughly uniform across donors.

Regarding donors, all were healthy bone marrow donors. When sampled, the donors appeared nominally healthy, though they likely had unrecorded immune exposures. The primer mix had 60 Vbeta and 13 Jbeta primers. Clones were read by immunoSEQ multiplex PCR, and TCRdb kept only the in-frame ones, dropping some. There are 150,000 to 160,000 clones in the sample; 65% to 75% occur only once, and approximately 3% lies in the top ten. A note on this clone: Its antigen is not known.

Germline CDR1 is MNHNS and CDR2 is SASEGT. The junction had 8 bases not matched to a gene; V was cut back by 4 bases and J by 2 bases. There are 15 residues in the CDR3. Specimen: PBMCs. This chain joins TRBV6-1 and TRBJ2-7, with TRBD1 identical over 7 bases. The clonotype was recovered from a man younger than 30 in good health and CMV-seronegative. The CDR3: CASSGGTVLAYEQYV. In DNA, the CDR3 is TGTGCCAGCAGTGGGGGGACAGTTCTTGCCTACGAGCAGTACGTC.